This T cell receptor beta chain was sequenced for a study of cytomegalovirus exposure and HLA in healthy donors. Across the whole study: A later analysis reported the approximately 120 validation repertoires used the same platform as the 550 to 800 first-cohort repertoires. Study outcomes and limitations: Some public TCRs appeared in many individuals, while most sequences were rare. The study labeled 164 TCR beta chains cytomegalovirus-associated.

Libraries were prepared by immunoSEQ multiplex PCR; TCRdb keeps only in-frame clonotypes and omits some of them. The repertoire holds about 200,000 clones, with roughly 91% as singletons. In germline, CDR1 is LNHNV, CDR2 YYDKDF (reference sequence). V lost 8 bases and J lost 5, with 24 bases in between. There are 16 residues in the CDR3. This clone occurred a few times. Antigen unknown. This rearrangement joins TRBV15 to TRBJ1-1; a weak D match, TRBD1 (5 bases). The sample comprised PBMCs. This receptor was taken from a woman between 18 and 29 years old in good health and CMV-seropositive. CDR3 in amino acids: CATRGRAGRAYTEAFF. CDR3 coding DNA: TGTGCCACCCGCGGGAGAGCAGGGCGCGCCTATACTGAAGCTTTCTTT.